The 17 T cell receptor beta chains below all came from one sample that was sequenced in a study of T cell responses to AZD1222 COVID-19 vaccine (dated by TCRdb to about 2021). Read against the paper, the sample's time point label means: about 28 days (+/-7) after the second vaccine dose. The library came from the immunoSEQ multiplex PCR assay. The clones in this table, taken by TCRdb from immuneACCESS, are in-frame only. Not every clone is retained; where verified, under half of the shortfall comes from an unresolved V gene, and the cause of the rest is unknown. This sample comprises some 84,000 clones, 70% to 90% of them detected only once. The top ten clones comprise about 12% of the sample. Sequencing used peripheral blood, obtained 28 days after the second AZD1222 dose. These receptors came from an adult who received the AZD1222 COVID-19 vaccine.

CDR3 protein: CASRGTGVTGELFF. Written as DNA, the CDR3 is TGTGCCAGCAGAGGGACAGGGGTTACCGGGGAGCTGTTTTTT. The rearrangement joins TRBV27 to TRBJ2-2, with 10 bases that match TRBD1. The trim removed 6 bases at V and 5 bases at J, leaving 3 bases unmatched. Germline V gene data show CDR1 as MNHEY and CDR2 as SMNVEV (reference sequence). The CDR3 length is 14 residues.

The chain has TRBV5-1 and TRBJ2-5; possibly TRBD2 for D (6 bases). V was pared by 4 bases and J by 5 bases, with 15 bases between. The germline V gene has CDR1 SGHRS and CDR2 YFSETQ. The CDR3 has 14 amino acids. CDR3 coding DNA: TGCGCCAGCAGCCCCCCTGGGGGGAGGGAGACCCAGTACTTC. Translated: CASSPPGGRETQYF.

V is TRBV10-3 and J is TRBJ1-1; tentative D call: TRBD1 (5 bases). Trimming pared 2 bases from V and 4 bases from J, leaving 14 bases between. Per the germline V gene, CDR1 is ENHRY and CDR2 is SYGVKD. This CDR3 region has 15 residues. The CDR3 region is CAISEPLGGRTEAFF. CDR3 DNA: TGTGCCATCAGTGAGCCGCTCGGGGGACGCACTGAAGCTTTCTTT.

This clone was recorded only once. The chain combines TRBV5-1 with TRBJ2-2; D call uncertain. The CDR3 spans 10 residues. The V gene's germline CDR1 is SGHRS and CDR2 YFSETQ. Trimming shortened V by 8 bases and J by 6 bases, and 5 bases separated the two germline ends. The CDR3 DNA reads as TGCGCCAGATGCCCCGGGGAGCTGTTTTTT. It codes for CARCPGELFF. The full variable domain, completed using reference TRBV5-1 and TRBJ2-2, is KAGVTQTPRYLIKTRGQQVTLSCSPISGHRSVSWYQQTPGQGLQFLFEYFSETQRNKGNFPGRFSGRQFSNSRSEMNVSTLELGDSALYLCARCPGELFFGEGSRLTVL.

This clone has more than one count but fewer than ten. The chain combines TRBV24-1 with TRBJ2-1; 12 positions match TRBD2. The CDR3 runs to 16 residues. Germline V gene lookup returns CDR1 KGHDR and CDR2 SFDVKD. Trimming took 2 bases from V and 5 from J; bases not matched to a gene: 3. The CDR3 DNA sequence: TGTGCCACCAGTGATTCTAGCGGGGGGGCCCACAATGAGCAGTTCTTC. Translation gives CATSDSSGGAHNEQFF.

This chain connects TRBV19 to TRBJ1-6, with 9 bases lining up with TRBD1. After removal of 5 bases from V and 13 bases from J, the junction contained 3 bases not matched to a gene. Germline V gives CDR1 LNHDA, CDR2 SQIVND (reference sequence). The CDR3 consists of 12 residues. The CDR3 loop is CASSRDRAPLHF. CDR3 sequence (DNA): TGTGCCAGTAGTCGGGACAGGGCTCCCCTCCACTTT.

This chain links TRBV11-3 with TRBJ1-2; D may be TRBD1 (5 bases). The CDR3 spans 15 residues. Trimming removed 3 bases from V and 4 bases from J, with 15 bases in between. Germline V gene lookup returns CDR1 SGHNT and CDR2 YENEEA. CDR3 sequence reads: CASSFRGDDSYGYTF. The CDR3 DNA is TGTGCCAGCAGCTTTCGGGGGGACGATAGCTATGGCTACACCTTC.

This chain's CDR3 is CASSWGVVDGYTF. The CDR3 coding sequence is TGTGCCAGCAGTTGGGGGGTAGTCGACGGCTACACCTTC. This chain uses TRBV6-5 with TRBJ1-2, with D tentatively TRBD1 (5 bases). Germline CDR1 is MNHEY and CDR2 is SVGAGI. The CDR3 has 13 amino acids. Trimming left V 4 bases short and J 8 bases short, with 14 bases between.

This clone was picked up many times. The CDR3 region is CAISDQQGRSGHEQYV. The CDR3 coding sequence is TGTGCCATCAGTGATCAACAGGGGCGATCGGGACACGAGCAGTACGTC. This rearrangement joins TRBV10-3 to TRBJ2-7, with 7 bases aligning to TRBD1. V was pared by 3 bases and J by 5 bases, with 13 bases of the junction left unmatched. In germline, CDR1 is ENHRY, CDR2 SYGVKD. This CDR3 is built from 16 residues.

DNA for the CDR3: TGTGCCAGCAGTCTCCGTGGAGGGGTTAACTATGGCTACACCTTC. The encoded protein is CASSLRGGVNYGYTF. The V and J genes are TRBV27 and TRBJ1-2, with D possibly TRBD1 on 5 matching bases. The CDR3 sequence is 15 residues long. The V gene's germline CDR1 is MNHEY and CDR2 SMNVEV (reference sequence). V shed 5 bases and J shed 1 base, with 14 bases lying between them.

The rearrangement links TRBV19 to TRBJ1-6; D is possibly TRBD1 (5 bases). Germline V gives CDR1 LNHDA, CDR2 SQIVND (reference sequence). This CDR3 has 17 amino acids. V was clipped by 5 bases and J by 0 bases, with 14 bases between them. The CDR3 loop is CASSPPGGSSYNSPLHF. In DNA, the CDR3 is TGTGCCAGTAGTCCCCCCGGGGGGAGCTCCTATAATTCACCCCTCCACTTT.

This rearrangement joins TRBV4-3 to TRBJ1-2, with 7 bases matching TRBD1. CDR3 length: 15 amino acids. CDR1 LGHNA and CDR2 YSLEER come from the germline V gene. The trim removed 3 bases at V and 1 base at J, leaving 5 bases unmatched. CDR3 in DNA: TGCGCCAGCAGCCATGGTTCAGGGGGTAACTATGGCTACACCTTC. Residues: CASSHGSGGNYGYTF.

This sequence joins TRBV7-2 and TRBJ2-7; D ambiguous. Germline-derived CDR1 and CDR2 are SGHTA and FQGNSA. CDR3 length: 12 amino acids. V lost 1 base and J 6 bases, leaving 7 bases between the germline ends. The CDR3 region has the DNA TGTGCCAGCAGCTTAGAAGTGGGCGAGCAGTACGTC. Amino acid sequence: CASSLEVGEQYV.

V and J are TRBV7-9 and TRBJ1-2; 7 nucleotides align to TRBD1. The germline CDR1 and CDR2 sequences are SEHNR and FQNEAQ (reference sequence). The V and J ends lost 1 base and 5 bases, in that order; junction bases with no gene match: 4. The length of the CDR3 is 14 residues. The CDR3 is CASSLDGTAYGYTF. As DNA, the CDR3 is TGTGCCAGCAGCTTAGATGGGACAGCTTATGGCTACACCTTC.

The chain carries TRBV6-2 or TRBV6-3 and TRBJ1-6; no clear D gene. From germline, CDR1 is MNHEY and CDR2 SVGEGT. This CDR3 comprises 15 residues. The V and J ends lost 4 bases and 9 bases respectively, with 16 bases between them. The CDR3 loop reads CASSSWTVAGSPLHF. The CDR3 DNA is TGTGCCAGCAGTTCCTGGACGGTGGCCGGTTCACCCCTCCACTTT.

J is TRBJ1-3 and V is TRBV19; D might be TRBD1 (5 bases). The length of the CDR3 is 13 residues. Per germline, CDR1 LNHDA and CDR2 SQIVND (reference sequence). Deletions cut 6 bases from V and 4 bases from J, with 10 bases between. The CDR3 nucleotides read TGTGCCAGTAGACCAGGGCGCGGAAACACCATATATTTT. Translated: CASRPGRGNTIYF.

The CDR3 here is CASSQGGAPNTEAFF. The CDR3 DNA reads TGTGCCAGCAGCCAAGGGGGGGCACCGAACACTGAAGCTTTCTTT. The rearrangement links TRBV3-1 (or the pseudogene TRBV3-2) to TRBJ1-1, with D possibly TRBD1 on 6 matching bases. The germline V and J ends were trimmed by 1 base and 1 base, with 10 bases remaining between them. Germline V lookup: CDR1 LGHDT, CDR2 YNNKEL (reference sequence). This CDR3 is built from 15 residues.